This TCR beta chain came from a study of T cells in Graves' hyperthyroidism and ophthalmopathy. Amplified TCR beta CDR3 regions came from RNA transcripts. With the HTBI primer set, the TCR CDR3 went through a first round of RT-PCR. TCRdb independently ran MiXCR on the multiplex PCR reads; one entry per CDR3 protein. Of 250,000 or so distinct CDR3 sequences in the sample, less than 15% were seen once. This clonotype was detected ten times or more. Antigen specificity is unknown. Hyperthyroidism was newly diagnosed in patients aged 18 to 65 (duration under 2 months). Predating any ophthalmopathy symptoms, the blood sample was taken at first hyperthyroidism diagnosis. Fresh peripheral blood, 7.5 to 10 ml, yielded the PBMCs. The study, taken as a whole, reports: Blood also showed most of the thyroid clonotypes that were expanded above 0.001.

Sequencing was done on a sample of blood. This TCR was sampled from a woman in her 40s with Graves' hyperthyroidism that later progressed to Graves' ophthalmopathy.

For the CDR3, the DNA is TGTGCCAGCAGTAACAACCCTACCGGGGAGCTGTTTTTT. Its translation is CASSNNPTGELFF. The chain joins TRBV7-3 to TRBJ2-2, with D uncertain. The V end was cut by 6 bases, the J end by 5 bases, with 10 bases between. This CDR3 comprises 13 residues. Looked up from germline, CDR1 is SGHTA and CDR2 is FQGTGA.